The clone carrying this T cell receptor (beta chain) was observed a few times. The antigen remains undetermined. These data originate in a study of radiotherapy plus CTLA-4 blockade in lung cancer. Overall study: In roughly 17% of patients, objective responses were seen; 25% to 40% had disease control.

General study points: In blood, TCR clones derived from the tumor expanded after radiotherapy plus ipilimumab. Reportedly, early blood T cell clone dynamics best predicted response, with interferon-beta.

This CDR3 region has 12 residues. Measured with immunoSEQ multiplex PCR; TCRdb has only the in-frame clones, and not every one. The sample contains around 45,000 clones, about three quarters of which appear only once. The receptor's source is a human donor with non-small cell lung cancer who had a complete response to radiotherapy plus ipilimumab. The material sequenced was peripheral blood, taken from a patient treated with radiotherapy plus ipilimumab. The V call is TRBV1, the J call TRBJ2-1; the table gives TRBD1 as D, unverified against the DNA. TRBV1 is reported as a pseudogene. The CDR3 protein is CTSSPWHNEQFF. CDR3 nucleotides: TGCACCAGCAGCCCATGGCACAATGAGCAGTTCTTC.